Listed below are T cell receptor beta chains from one sample, sequenced in a study of blood T cell repertoires in COVID-19. Assay: immunoSEQ multiplex PCR; the TCRdb copy retains only in-frame clones and omits some. The sample shows approximately 260,000 clones, approximately 83% of them seen only once. The sequenced sample consisted of PBMCs or T cells enriched from blood (not recorded which). The receptors stem from a woman aged 40 to 50 with acute COVID-19. The CDR3 runs from the conserved cysteine through the conserved F or W. The order of the fields is J gene, clone size, V gene, CDR3 protein. Size is omitted from some rows. Given values are once, few, many or a class for expanded clones.

j_call: TRBJ2-5
clone_size: -
v_call: TRBV3-1/TRBV3-2
cdr3_aa: CASSQGLTSGGQETQYF

j_call: TRBJ2-3
clone_size: -
v_call: TRBV18
cdr3_aa: CASSPPASGTDTQYF

j_call: TRBJ2-7
clone_size: -
v_call: TRBV10-1
cdr3_aa: CASSEASGSYEQYF

j_call: TRBJ2-5
clone_size: -
v_call: TRBV11-2
cdr3_aa: CASSLIRTSQETQYF

j_call: TRBJ2-3
clone_size: -
v_call: TRBV11-2
cdr3_aa: CASRRAGLSTDTQYF

j_call: TRBJ2-1
clone_size: -
v_call: TRBV30
cdr3_aa: CAWNPRAGGEQFF

j_call: TRBJ2-3
clone_size: -
v_call: TRBV3-1/TRBV3-2
cdr3_aa: CASSQGSFAITDTQYF

j_call: TRBJ1-6
clone_size: -
v_call: TRBV7-9
cdr3_aa: CASSSNEQGPEDSPLHF

j_call: TRBJ2-1
clone_size: -
v_call: TRBV7-8
cdr3_aa: CASSLFSGRASYNEQFF

j_call: TRBJ1-1
clone_size: once
v_call: TRBV4-2
cdr3_aa: CASSQGIRRSGEAFF

j_call: TRBJ2-7
clone_size: -
v_call: TRBV2
cdr3_aa: CASGGQGGEQYF

j_call: TRBJ1-2
clone_size: -
v_call: TRBV28
cdr3_aa: CASSPRTDYGYTF

j_call: TRBJ2-2
clone_size: -
v_call: TRBV5-8
cdr3_aa: CASSLVQDPNTGELFF

j_call: TRBJ2-1
clone_size: -
v_call: TRBV9
cdr3_aa: CASSPGLADAFEQFF

j_call: TRBJ2-1
clone_size: once
v_call: TRBV12-3/TRBV12-4
cdr3_aa: CASSTYGQGEQFF

j_call: TRBJ2-6
clone_size: -
v_call: TRBV19
cdr3_aa: CASSSWGPGANVLTF

j_call: TRBJ2-7
clone_size: -
v_call: TRBV4-1
cdr3_aa: CASSQDRMRERYEQYF

j_call: TRBJ2-2
clone_size: few
v_call: TRBV11-3
cdr3_aa: CASSRERTGELFF

j_call: TRBJ1-4
clone_size: -
v_call: TRBV11-3
cdr3_aa: CASSFGIEKLFF

j_call: TRBJ1-2
clone_size: -
v_call: TRBV19
cdr3_aa: CASSTGRVGGYTF

j_call: TRBJ2-1
clone_size: -
v_call: TRBV5-1
cdr3_aa: CASSLAASASYNEQFF

j_call: TRBJ2-7
clone_size: -
v_call: TRBV6-2/TRBV6-3
cdr3_aa: CASSYLPREGYEQYF

j_call: TRBJ1-5
clone_size: -
v_call: TRBV19
cdr3_aa: CASSMGGSGQPQHF

j_call: TRBJ1-5
clone_size: -
v_call: TRBV4-1
cdr3_aa: CASSQDSGNHQPQHF

j_call: TRBJ2-7
clone_size: -
v_call: TRBV13
cdr3_aa: CASSFYRDRLESYEQYF

j_call: TRBJ2-2
clone_size: -
v_call: TRBV2
cdr3_aa: CASSTSGNTGELFF

j_call: TRBJ1-4
clone_size: -
v_call: TRBV25-1
cdr3_aa: CASSEETGRHEKLFF

j_call: TRBJ2-3
clone_size: -
v_call: TRBV4-1
cdr3_aa: CASSQTLASTETDTQYF

j_call: TRBJ2-5
clone_size: -
v_call: TRBV5-1
cdr3_aa: CASSLATGTSGPAETQYF

j_call: TRBJ2-7
clone_size: once
v_call: TRBV9
cdr3_aa: CASSVAPASGYEQYF

j_call: TRBJ1-5
clone_size: -
v_call: TRBV12-3/TRBV12-4
cdr3_aa: CASRRQSQPQHF

j_call: TRBJ2-3
clone_size: -
v_call: TRBV19
cdr3_aa: CASSSLAENTDTQYF